A single sample gave rise to the 16 T cell receptor beta chains below, sequenced in a study of cytomegalovirus exposure and HLA in healthy donors. It was with 60 Vbeta and 13 Jbeta primers that the PCR ran. Using immunoSEQ multiplex PCR, the repertoire was profiled, and TCRdb retains in-frame clones only, with some absent. This sample lists 100,000 to 150,000 clones; its ten largest clones have approximately 2%. The sequenced sample consisted of PBMCs. All receptors come from a man aged 35 to 55 in good health and CMV-seronegative.

The rearrangement joins TRBV5-1 to TRBJ1-1; D uncertain. The CDR3 contains 13 residues. V was shortened by 3 bases and J by 1 base, with 7 bases between the two germline ends. Germline V gives CDR1 SGHRS, CDR2 YFSETQ. The CDR3 DNA follows: TGCGCCAGCAGCTCCACACCGAACACTGAAGCTTTCTTT. Amino acids: CASSSTPNTEAFF.

J is TRBJ2-5 and V is TRBV5-1; TRBD2 might be the D (6 bases). The DNA end is a closer match to TRBJ2-7, so the J assignment may be wrong. This CDR3 is 14 amino acids long. Germline V gives CDR1 SGHRS, CDR2 YFSETQ. Here the CDR3 reads CASRRKEGPYEQYF. In DNA, the CDR3 is TGCGCCAGCAGGAGGAAGGAGGGGCCCTACGAGCAGTACTTC.

V usage is TRBV5-1 and J usage is TRBJ1-1; 8 nucleotides match TRBD1. Germline-derived CDR1 and CDR2 are SGHRS and YFSETQ. The CDR3 sequence is 16 residues long. V lost 1 base and J lost 1; bases outside the gene matches: 6. The CDR3 sequence is CASSLSVGTGNTEAFF. The CDR3 DNA reads as TGCGCCAGCAGCTTGAGTGTCGGGACAGGGAACACTGAAGCTTTCTTT.

This sequence joins TRBV6-5 and TRBJ1-2, with TRBD1 as a possible D gene (5 bases). This CDR3 is built from 14 residues. Between the trimmed V and J ends, which lost 2 bases and 2 bases, there was a span of 9 bases. Germline CDR1 MNHEY, CDR2 SVGAGI. The DNA for the CDR3 is TGTGCCAGCAGTTACGACAGATGGAACTATGGCTACACCTTC. Translation gives CASSYDRWNYGYTF.

The V and J genes are TRBV19 and TRBJ1-4; unclear D gene. V was cut by 3 bases and J by 8 bases, with 22 bases left in between. Germline loops: CDR1 LNHDA, CDR2 SQIVND (reference sequence). The length of the CDR3 is 17 residues. CDR3 sequence reads: CASSMKPLTGGLEKLFF. DNA for the CDR3: TGTGCCAGTAGTATGAAGCCATTGACGGGTGGTCTCGAAAAACTGTTTTTT.

The chain couples TRBV6-6 to TRBJ1-1; D possibly corresponds to TRBD1 (6 bases). The ends were cut back, 6 bases at V and 1 base at J, with 12 bases in the middle. This CDR3 contains 14 residues. Looked up from germline, CDR1 is MNHNY and CDR2 is SVGAGI (reference sequence). CDR3: CASRYDRTNTEAFF. The CDR3 nucleotides read TGTGCCAGCAGATATGACAGGACGAACACTGAAGCTTTCTTT.

The chain recombines TRBV6-6 with TRBJ2-2, with 8 bases aligning to TRBD2. With 8 bases clipped from V and 4 bases from J, the junction kept 9 bases outside the gene matches. Germline lookup yields CDR1 MNHNY and CDR2 SVGAGI (reference sequence). The CDR3 contains 15 residues. CDR3 in DNA: TGTGCCAGCCACCCGGGACTAGTCTTCACCGGGGAGCTGTTTTTT. Encoded protein: CASHPGLVFTGELFF.

V is TRBV6-1 and J is TRBJ2-7; the match to TRBD2 covers 11 bases. The germline CDR1 and CDR2 sequences are MNHNS and SASEGT. This CDR3 has 17 amino acids. J gave up 5 bases and V 4 bases, and 13 bases lay outside the gene matches. The CDR3 coding sequence is TGTGCCAGCAGTGGTTCGGGGGTAGCGGGAGGGTTTAACGAGCAGTACTTC. Protein: CASSGSGVAGGFNEQYF.

This chain joins TRBV30 and TRBJ2-1; 10 nucleotides align to TRBD2. CDR3 length equals 14 residues. The V segment lost 3 bases and the J segment 9 bases; nucleotides outside the gene matches: 8. CDR1 is GTSNPN and CDR2 is SVGIG in the germline V gene (reference sequence). CDR3 protein: CAWSQGLAGAEQFF. CDR3 nucleotide sequence: TGTGCCTGGAGCCAAGGGCTAGCGGGAGCTGAGCAGTTCTTC.

V is TRBV6-1 and J is TRBJ2-7; possibly TRBD1 for D (5 bases). Looked up from germline, CDR1 is MNHNS and CDR2 is SASEGT. The CDR3 consists of 14 residues. V was shortened by 6 bases and J by 0 bases, with 12 bases between the two germline ends. The CDR3 DNA follows: TGTGCCAGCAGGCTCAGGGCCTCCTCCTACGAGCAGTACTTC. Translated, it gives CASRLRASSYEQYF.

The rearrangement uses TRBV9 and TRBJ2-1; 7 bases agree with TRBD2. Germline CDR1 reads SGDLS; CDR2 reads YYNGEE. Trimming removed 3 bases from V and 4 bases from J; junction bases left unmatched: 4. This CDR3 has 14 residues. CDR3 in amino acids: CASSEERGYNEQFF. The CDR3 DNA follows: TGTGCCAGCAGCGAAGAGCGGGGATACAATGAGCAGTTCTTC.

The chain carries TRBV11-2 and TRBJ2-3; the D gene is possibly TRBD2 (6 bases). This CDR3 comprises 16 residues. CDR1 and CDR2 (germline): SGHAT, FQNNGV. V lost 3 bases and J 5 bases, leaving 18 bases between the germline ends. CDR3 bases: TGTGCCAGCAGCTTGGTAGTTGGGGGGAGTGGAGATACGCAGTATTTT. This encodes CASSLVVGGSGDTQYF.

The V gene is TRBV29-1, the J gene TRBJ2-7, with TRBD1 identical over 7 bases. CDR1 and CDR2 from the germline V gene are SQVTM and ANQGSEA. This CDR3 contains 16 residues. V trimming: 4 bases; J trimming: 1 base; junction bases outside the gene matches: 13. The CDR3 is CSVGSDPGTASYEQYF. DNA of the CDR3: TGCAGCGTTGGGAGTGATCCCGGGACAGCTTCCTACGAGCAGTACTTC.

The chain links TRBV27 to TRBJ1-1, with TRBD1 as a possible D gene (6 bases). From germline, CDR1 is MNHEY and CDR2 SMNVEV (reference sequence). CDR3 size: 14 residues. Trimming removed 6 bases from V and 0 bases from J, with 11 bases in between. Here the CDR3 reads CASRRDTMNTEAFF. In DNA form, the CDR3 reads TGTGCCAGCAGACGGGACACAATGAACACTGAAGCTTTCTTT.

The chain couples TRBV9 to TRBJ2-6; unclear D gene. CDR1 and CDR2 (germline): SGDLS, YYNGEE. The ends were cut back, 5 bases at V and 0 bases at J, with 6 bases in the middle. This CDR3 contains 14 residues. CDR3 residues: CASRQSSGANVLTF. Written as DNA, the CDR3 is TGTGCCAGCAGACAGAGCTCTGGGGCCAACGTCCTGACTTTC.

The V gene is TRBV5-6, the J gene TRBJ2-5, with D unresolved. V was clipped by 4 bases and J by 4 bases, with 11 bases between them. Germline V gene sequence: CDR1 SGHDT, CDR2 YYEEEE. This CDR3 comprises 13 residues. Written as DNA, the CDR3 is TGTGCCAGCAGCATCACGACTGGAGAGACCCAGTACTTC. This encodes CASSITTGETQYF.